This T cell receptor beta chain emerged from a study of blood T cell repertoires in COVID-19. This clone was observed a single time. TCRdb's table, derived via immunoSEQ multiplex PCR, lists solely in-frame clones and lacks some. The top ten hold about 2.4% of the sample, which has some 320,000 clones, 90% seen once. Sample: PBMCs or T cells enriched from blood (not recorded which). The receptor was isolated from a man aged 55 to 70 who had recovered from COVID-19.

Here the CDR3 reads CASSQGNYEQYF. For the CDR3, the DNA is TGTGCCAGCTCACAGGGGAACTACGAGCAGTACTTC. The chain couples TRBV18 to TRBJ2-7; TRBD1 might be the D (5 bases). CDR1 is KGHSH and CDR2 is LQKENI in the germline V gene. This CDR3 is 12 amino acids long. V dropped 4 bases and J dropped 3 bases, with 7 bases sitting between them.